This paragraph covers one TCR beta chain sequence. Its matching antigen is unknown. Time point specified: patch test 1, 2 weeks after DPC sensitization. Treatment given: therapeutic diphenylcyclopropenone sensitization with weekly scalp DPC. Trimming took off 4 bases at V and 1 base at J, with 4 bases between the two ends. The length of the CDR3 is 13 residues. This record belongs to a study of human T cells and chemical hapten exposure. Study results and limitations: Donors, who had alopecia, may show an immune response that differs from healthy people's. Expanded TCRs were compared with controls, and the expanded TCRs formed significantly more large CDR3 similarity clusters. Following DPC sensitization, TCRs present above 1 in 1000 frequency showed no change.

Attachment of unique molecular identifiers to individual cDNA molecules was performed in the library. A single record per CDR3 protein comes from TCRdb applying MiXCR to the RACE reads. In the table there are 95,000 to 130,000 distinct CDR3 sequences, roughly 12% of which are singletons. This TCR was sampled from a woman aged 45-60 years with alopecia areata. Some clones in this sample may be carry-over from other donors' samples. The specimen comprised whole blood, sampled in connection with sensitization to the hapten diphenylcyclopropenone (DPC). The genes are TRBV12-3 or TRBV12-4 and TRBJ2-2; D gene uncertain. The CDR3 DNA sequence: TGTGCCAGCAGTTCGGAGAACACCGGGGAGCTGTTTTTT. It translates to CASSSENTGELFF.